The rows below give T cell receptor beta chains drawn from one sample of a study of PD-1 blockade in classical Hodgkin lymphoma. Assay used: immunoSEQ multiplex PCR; TCRdb lists only in-frame clones, some missing. The table records 40,000 to 55,000 clones, about 80% of them present only once. The sample in question was peripheral blood mononuclear cells (PBMCs), obtained before the fourth cycle of nivolumab. These TCRs come from a human donor with classical Hodgkin lymphoma. CDR3s include the opening cysteine and the closing phenylalanine or tryptophan. A D gene is named only where the DNA matches it firmly. A clone size is listed for some rows: how often the clone was seen (once, few, many), or a class if it is expanded.

size,J,D,V,DNA,CDR3
.,TRBJ2-7,.,TRBV30,TGTGCCTGGAGTGTACGGACCCCATACGAGCAGTACTTC,CAWSVRTPYEQYF
.,TRBJ2-1,TRBD2,TRBV2,TGTGCCAGCCGGACTAAGCGGGGTAGGGGTTACTACAATGAGCAGTTCTTC,CASRTKRGRGYYNEQFF
.,TRBJ2-3,TRBD2,TRBV10-2,TGCGCCAGCAGTGAGACGCACCTAGCGGGAGGCAGCACAGATACGCAGTATTTT,CASSETHLAGGSTDTQYF
.,TRBJ1-2,TRBD1,TRBV19,TGTGCCAGTAGTATAGATAGACAGGGGAACACCTTC,CASSIDRQGNTF
once,TRBJ2-5,.,TRBV5-1,TGCGCCAGCAGCTTGGGCAACCAAGAGACCCAGTACTTC,CASSLGNQETQYF
few,TRBJ2-1,.,TRBV19,TGTGCCAGTAGCAGGCAAGGGAGGAGTGAGCAGTTCTTC,CASSRQGRSEQFF
few,TRBJ2-5,.,TRBV30,TGTGCCTGGAGTCAGGTGTACAGGGAAGAGACCCAGTACTTC,CAWSQVYREETQYF
once,TRBJ1-1,.,TRBV10-3,TGTGCCATCAGTGAGTCGGAGACAACCGATAACACTGAAGCTTTCTTT,CAISESETTDNTEAFF
.,TRBJ1-2,TRBD1,TRBV4-1,TGCGCCAGCAGCGAAGCTCTAGGGGGCGGCTACACCTTC,CASSEALGGGYTF
.,TRBJ2-4,.,TRBV2,TGTGCCAGCAGTGAAATGGTCAAGGCCGCCAAAAACATTCAGTACTTC,CASSEMVKAAKNIQYF
many,TRBJ1-1,TRBD1,TRBV28,TGTGCCAGCAATGGTTACAGGGGGAAGTCTGAAGCTTTCTTT,CASNGYRGKSEAFF
.,TRBJ1-1,.,TRBV5-5,TGTGCCAGCAGCTTGGATGGAGTACAGGCGAACACTGAAGCTTTCTTT,CASSLDGVQANTEAFF
once,TRBJ2-7,.,TRBV28,TGTGCCAGCAGTCGGGACACCTATGGGTCCTACGAGCAGTACTTC,CASSRDTYGSYEQYF
.,TRBJ2-2,.,TRBV11-3,TGTGCCAGCAGCTTAGTAACAGTTACCGGGGAGCTGTTTTTT,CASSLVTVTGELFF
.,TRBJ1-5,.,TRBV27,TGTGCCAGCAAATCGGGGGAGCCCCAGCATTTT,CASKSGEPQHF
.,TRBJ1-1,TRBD1,TRBV27,TGTGCCAGCAGTTTACGACAGGGGGCGCTGTCTTTCTTT,CASSLRQGALSFF
.,TRBJ1-2,TRBD1,TRBV27,TGTGCCAGCAGTATTACAGGGGAGGCTGGCTACACCTTC,CASSITGEAGYTF
few,TRBJ2-2,.,TRBV18,TGTGCCAGCTCACCCTCCCCGGGGGACGGGGAGCTGTTTTTT,CASSPSPGDGELFF
.,TRBJ1-2,.,TRBV6-1,TGTGCCAGCAGTCCCGGGGGGGAAGCTAACTATGGCTACACCTTC,CASSPGGEANYGYTF
once,TRBJ2-5,TRBD2,TRBV2,TGTGCCATCCTGACTAGCGGGCAGAGAGAAGAGACCCAGTACTTC,CAILTSGQREETQYF
.,TRBJ2-7,.,TRBV30,TGTGCCTGGAGTAGTGGGGCAGGGTCATCCTACGAGCAGTACTTC,CAWSSGAGSSYEQYF
.,TRBJ2-1,TRBD2,TRBV7-3,TGTGCCAGCAGCTTATATGCGGGAGGTGATAATGAGCAGTTCTTC,CASSLYAGGDNEQFF
.,TRBJ1-2,.,TRBV5-6,TGTGCCAGCAGCTTGCCCGGGGCTGGCTACACCTTC,CASSLPGAGYTF
.,TRBJ2-5,.,TRBV5-1,TGCGCCAGCAGCTTAGGGGACTTGTACCAAGAGACCCAGTACTTC,CASSLGDLYQETQYF
.,TRBJ1-6,.,TRBV19,TGTGCCAGTAATGACTGGAGGTCGGGCTATAATTCACCCCTCCACTTT,CASNDWRSGYNSPLHF
once,TRBJ2-2,TRBD1,TRBV5-1,TGCGCCACCCGGTGGGGACAGGGGACCGGGGAGCTGTTTTTT,CATRWGQGTGELFF
few,TRBJ1-1,.,TRBV5-6,TGTGCCAGCAGCTTGAACTGGGGGAACACTGAAGCTTTCTTT,CASSLNWGNTEAFF
once,TRBJ1-1,.,TRBV5-8,TGTGCCAGCAGCCGCATAGAAACGTTGGTGATGTCGGTAAACACTGAAGCTTTCTTT,CASSRIETLVMSVNTEAFF
.,TRBJ2-5,TRBD2,TRBV5-1,TGCGCCAGCAGCCCGGGACTAGCCCCCGTAGAGACCCAGTACTTC,CASSPGLAPVETQYF
.,TRBJ1-4,.,TRBV2,TGTGCCACGGCCGACAGAGAGACAACTAATGAAAAACTGTTTTTT,CATADRETTNEKLFF
many,TRBJ2-7,TRBD2,TRBV5-4,TGTGCCAGCAGCTTAGCGGGGGGTGTAGAGCAGTACTTC,CASSLAGGVEQYF
.,TRBJ1-4,.,TRBV5-8,TGTGCCAGCAGACCTGGGGACGGCCGGGTTGAAAAACTGTTTTTT,CASRPGDGRVEKLFF
.,TRBJ2-7,TRBD2,TRBV14,TGTGCCAGCAGCCCTAGCGGGGTATACGAGCAGTACTTC,CASSPSGVYEQYF
.,TRBJ1-1,.,TRBV11-3,TGTGCCAGCAGCTTCTATCTTGCCGGATCTGTCGCTGAAGCTTTCTTT,CASSFYLAGSVAEAFF
.,TRBJ2-5,.,TRBV6-6,TGTGCCAGCAGTCAAAAAGAGACCCAGTACTTC,CASSQKETQYF
.,TRBJ1-2,.,TRBV9,TGTGCCAGCAATGGTCCTAACTATGGCTACACCTTC,CASNGPNYGYTF
.,TRBJ2-1,.,TRBV9,TGTGCCAGCAGCCCCCAGGGGTATGAGCAGTTCTTC,CASSPQGYEQFF
.,TRBJ1-5,.,TRBV6-1,TGTGCCAGCAGTGACCCGTACCAGGCACCGAATCAGCCCCAGCATTTT,CASSDPYQAPNQPQHF
.,TRBJ1-6,.,TRBV28,TGTGCCAGCAGTTTGGTGGATAATTCACCCCTCCACTTT,CASSLVDNSPLHF
.,TRBJ1-2,TRBD1,TRBV30,TGTGCCTGGAGTAGGACGGGGACAGTGGGCGGCTACACCTTC,CAWSRTGTVGGYTF
.,TRBJ2-5,.,TRBV25-1,TGTGCCAGCAGTGATATAAAATACGAAGAGACCCAGTACTTC,CASSDIKYEETQYF
.,TRBJ2-1,TRBD2,TRBV7-2,TGTGCCAGCAGCTTTCCCCTGACTAGCATGAATGAGCAGTTCTTC,CASSFPLTSMNEQFF
.,TRBJ1-5,.,TRBV28,TGTGCCAGCAGTTGGGACGGTGGGGGTCAGCCCCAGCATTTT,CASSWDGGGQPQHF
once,TRBJ2-7,TRBD1,TRBV18,TGTGCCAGCTCACTACAGGGGGAGCAGTACTTC,CASSLQGEQYF
.,TRBJ2-1,TRBD2,TRBV5-1,TGCGCCAGCAGCTACGGACTAGCGGGAAGTACCTACAATGAGCAGTTCTTC,CASSYGLAGSTYNEQFF
.,TRBJ1-2,.,TRBV4-3,TGCGCCAGCAGCCAAGGAACCAACTATGGCTACACCTTC,CASSQGTNYGYTF
.,TRBJ2-2,TRBD1,TRBV5-8,TGTGCCAGCAGCTTGAGGGACAGGGGCACCGGGGAGCTGTTTTTT,CASSLRDRGTGELFF
.,TRBJ1-5,TRBD1,TRBV2,TGTGCCAGCACCCAGGGGGGTAATCAGCCCCAGCATTTT,CASTQGGNQPQHF
.,TRBJ2-1,.,TRBV12-5,TGTGCTAGTGGTTTGGCCTGGGGTGAGCAGTTCTTC,CASGLAWGEQFF
.,TRBJ1-1,TRBD1,TRBV6-1,TGTGCCAGCAGTCGACAGGGGAGCACTGAAGCTTTCTTT,CASSRQGSTEAFF
.,TRBJ1-5,.,TRBV2,TGTGCCAGCAGTGCTAGGGGGGCGAGGGGCAATCAGCCCCAGCATTTT,CASSARGARGNQPQHF
.,TRBJ1-1,.,TRBV7-2,TGTGCCAGCAGCCCTCCGGGACAGAACACTGAAGCTTTCTTT,CASSPPGQNTEAFF
.,TRBJ1-2,.,TRBV7-6,TGTGCCAGCAGCTTAGGGCAGGGCCATAACTATGGCTACACCTTC,CASSLGQGHNYGYTF
few,TRBJ1-1,TRBD1,TRBV5-6,TGTGCCAGCAGCTTTTTTGACAGGGGCACTGAAGCTTTCTTT,CASSFFDRGTEAFF
.,TRBJ2-3,TRBD2,TRBV6-6,TGTGCCAGCGCGGCGGGGGGGATCAGAGATACGCAGTATTTT,CASAAGGIRDTQYF